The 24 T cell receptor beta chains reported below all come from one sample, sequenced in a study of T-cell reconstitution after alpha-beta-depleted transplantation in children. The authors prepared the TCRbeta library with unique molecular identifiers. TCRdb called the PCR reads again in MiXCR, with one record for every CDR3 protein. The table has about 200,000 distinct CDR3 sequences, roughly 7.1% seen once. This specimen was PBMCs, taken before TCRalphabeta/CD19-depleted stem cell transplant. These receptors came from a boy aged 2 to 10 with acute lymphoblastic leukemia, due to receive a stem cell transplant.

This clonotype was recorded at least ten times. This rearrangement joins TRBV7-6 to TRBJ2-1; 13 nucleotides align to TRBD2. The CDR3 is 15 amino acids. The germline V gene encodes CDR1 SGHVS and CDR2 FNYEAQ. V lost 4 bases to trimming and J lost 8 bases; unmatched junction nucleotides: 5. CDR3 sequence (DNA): TGTGCCAGCAGCTCATCAGGACTAGCGGGGGATGAGCAGTTCTTC. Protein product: CASSSSGLAGDEQFF.

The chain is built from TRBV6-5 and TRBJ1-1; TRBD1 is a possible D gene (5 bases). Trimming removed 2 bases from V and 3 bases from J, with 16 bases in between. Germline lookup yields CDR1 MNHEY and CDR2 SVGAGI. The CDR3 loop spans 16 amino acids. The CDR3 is CASSYDYRDRDTEAFF. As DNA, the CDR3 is TGTGCCAGCAGTTACGATTATCGGGACCGTGACACTGAAGCTTTCTTT.

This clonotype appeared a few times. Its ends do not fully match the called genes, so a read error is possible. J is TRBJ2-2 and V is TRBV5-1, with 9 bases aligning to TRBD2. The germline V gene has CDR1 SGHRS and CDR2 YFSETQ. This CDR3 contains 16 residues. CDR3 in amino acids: CASSTTSGMNTGEPFF. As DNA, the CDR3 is TGCGCCAGCAGCACGACTAGCGGTATGAACACCGGGGAGCCGTTTTTT.

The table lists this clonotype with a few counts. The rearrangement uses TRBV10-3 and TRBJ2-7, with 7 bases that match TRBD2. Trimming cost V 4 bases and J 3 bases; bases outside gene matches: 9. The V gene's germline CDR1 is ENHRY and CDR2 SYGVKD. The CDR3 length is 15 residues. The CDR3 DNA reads TGTGCCATCAGTGGGGGGTGGGGGGGGAACTACGAGCAGTACTTC. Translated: CAISGGWGGNYEQYF.

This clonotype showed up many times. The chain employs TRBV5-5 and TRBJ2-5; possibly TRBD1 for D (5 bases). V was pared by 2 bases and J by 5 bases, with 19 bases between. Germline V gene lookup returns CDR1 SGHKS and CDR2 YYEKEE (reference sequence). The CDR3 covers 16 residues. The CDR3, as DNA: TGTGCCAGCAGCTTCCTTCAGGGTCCCCCTGGGGAGACCCAGTACTTC. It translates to CASSFLQGPPGETQYF.

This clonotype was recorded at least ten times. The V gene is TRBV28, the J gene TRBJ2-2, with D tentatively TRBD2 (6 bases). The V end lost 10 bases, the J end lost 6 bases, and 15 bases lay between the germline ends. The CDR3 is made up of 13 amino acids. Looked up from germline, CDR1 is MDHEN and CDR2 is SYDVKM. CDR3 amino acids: CATIGGIPGELFF. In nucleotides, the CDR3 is TGTGCCACCATTGGGGGGATACCCGGGGAGCTGTTTTTT.

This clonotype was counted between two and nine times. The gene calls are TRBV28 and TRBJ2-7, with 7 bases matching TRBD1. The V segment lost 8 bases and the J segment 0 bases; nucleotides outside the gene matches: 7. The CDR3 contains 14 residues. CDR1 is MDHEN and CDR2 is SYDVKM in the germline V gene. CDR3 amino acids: CASQGAGGSYEQYF. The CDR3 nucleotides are TGTGCCAGCCAAGGGGCAGGGGGCTCCTACGAGCAGTACTTC.

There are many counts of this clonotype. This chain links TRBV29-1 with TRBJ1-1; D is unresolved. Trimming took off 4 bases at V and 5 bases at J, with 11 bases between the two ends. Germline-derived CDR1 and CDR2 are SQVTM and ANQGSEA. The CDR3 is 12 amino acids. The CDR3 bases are TGCAGCGTTGCGGTCGGACGGACTGAAGCTTTCTTT. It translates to CSVAVGRTEAFF.

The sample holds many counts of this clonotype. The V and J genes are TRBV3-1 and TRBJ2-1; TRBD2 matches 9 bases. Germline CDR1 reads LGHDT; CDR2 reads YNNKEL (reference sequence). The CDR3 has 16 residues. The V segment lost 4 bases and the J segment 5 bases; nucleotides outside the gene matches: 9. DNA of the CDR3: TGTGCCAGCAGCCCGTTACTGGCGGGAGGGAACAATGAGCAGTTCTTC. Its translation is CASSPLLAGGNNEQFF.

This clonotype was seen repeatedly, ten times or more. The DNA of the CDR3 is TGTGCCAGCAGTTTAGGTTTGCGGGAGGGTTATTCCGGGGAGCTGTTTTTT. It encodes CASSLGLREGYSGELFF. The chain couples TRBV12-3 or TRBV12-4 to TRBJ2-2; the match to TRBD2 covers 9 bases. The J segment lost 6 bases and the V segment lost 1 base, leaving 9 bases of the junction unmatched. CDR3 length equals 17 residues.

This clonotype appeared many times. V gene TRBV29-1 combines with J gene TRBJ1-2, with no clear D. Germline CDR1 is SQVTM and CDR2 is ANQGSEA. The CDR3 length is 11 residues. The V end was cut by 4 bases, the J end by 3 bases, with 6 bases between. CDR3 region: CSVVRDYGYTF. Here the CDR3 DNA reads TGCAGCGTTGTAAGAGACTATGGCTACACCTTC.

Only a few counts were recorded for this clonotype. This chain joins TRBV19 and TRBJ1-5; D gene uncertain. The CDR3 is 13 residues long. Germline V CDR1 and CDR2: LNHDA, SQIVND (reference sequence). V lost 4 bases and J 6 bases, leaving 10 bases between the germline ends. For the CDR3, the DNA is TGTGCCAGTAGTAGGGGTTCCGTTCAGCCCCAGCATTTT. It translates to CASSRGSVQPQHF.

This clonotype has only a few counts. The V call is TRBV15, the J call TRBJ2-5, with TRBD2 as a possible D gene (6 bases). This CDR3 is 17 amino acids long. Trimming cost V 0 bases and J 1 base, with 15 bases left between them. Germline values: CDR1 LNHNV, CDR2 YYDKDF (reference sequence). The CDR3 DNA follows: TGTGCCACCAGCAGAGAATACCCTGGGGGGACCCAAGAGACCCAGTACTTC. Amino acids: CATSREYPGGTQETQYF. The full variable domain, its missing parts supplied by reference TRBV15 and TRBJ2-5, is DAMVIQNPRYQVTQFGKPVTLSCSQTLNHNVMYWYQQKSSQAPKLLFHYYDKDFNNEADTPDNFQSRRPNTSFCFLDIRSPGLGDTAMYLCATSREYPGGTQETQYFGPGTRLLVL.

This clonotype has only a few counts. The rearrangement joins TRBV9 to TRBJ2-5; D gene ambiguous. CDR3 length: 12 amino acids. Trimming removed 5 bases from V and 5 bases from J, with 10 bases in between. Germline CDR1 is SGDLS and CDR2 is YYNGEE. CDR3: CASSTDEETQYF. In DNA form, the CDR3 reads TGTGCCAGCAGTACAGATGAGGAGACCCAGTACTTC.

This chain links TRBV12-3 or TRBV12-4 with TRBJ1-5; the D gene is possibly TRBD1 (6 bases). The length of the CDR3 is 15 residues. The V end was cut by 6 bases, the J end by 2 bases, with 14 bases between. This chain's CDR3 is CASRYREAGNQPQHF. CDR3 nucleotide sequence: TGTGCCAGCAGGTACAGGGAAGCCGGCAATCAGCCCCAGCATTTT.

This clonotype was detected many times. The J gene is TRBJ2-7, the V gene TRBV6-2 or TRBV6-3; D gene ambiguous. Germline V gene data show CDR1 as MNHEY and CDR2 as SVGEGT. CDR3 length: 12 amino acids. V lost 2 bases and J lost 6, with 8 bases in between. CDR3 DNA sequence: TGTGCCAGCAGTTACCCACTCAGCGAGCAGTACTTC. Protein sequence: CASSYPLSEQYF.

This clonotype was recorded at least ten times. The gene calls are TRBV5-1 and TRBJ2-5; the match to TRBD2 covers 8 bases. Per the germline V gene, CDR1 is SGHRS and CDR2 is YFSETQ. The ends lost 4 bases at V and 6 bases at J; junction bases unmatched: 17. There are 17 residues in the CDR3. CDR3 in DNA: TGCGCCAGCAGCATGGGCCTCAGCGGGAGAAAGGCGAAGACCCAGTACTTC. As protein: CASSMGLSGRKAKTQYF.

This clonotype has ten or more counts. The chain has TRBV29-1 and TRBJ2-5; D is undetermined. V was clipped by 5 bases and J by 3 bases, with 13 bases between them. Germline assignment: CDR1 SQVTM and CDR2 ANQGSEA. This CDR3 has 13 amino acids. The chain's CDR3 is CSVIPFSEETQYF. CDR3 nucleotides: TGCAGCGTTATCCCGTTTTCGGAAGAGACCCAGTACTTC.

CDR3 in DNA: TGTGCCAGCAATATGGGGAACACCGGGGAGCTGTTTTTT. Amino acid sequence: CASNMGNTGELFF. V and J are TRBV12-3 or TRBV12-4 and TRBJ2-2; D is unresolved. This CDR3 spans 13 amino acids. The V and J ends lost 7 bases and 1 base respectively, with 7 bases between them.

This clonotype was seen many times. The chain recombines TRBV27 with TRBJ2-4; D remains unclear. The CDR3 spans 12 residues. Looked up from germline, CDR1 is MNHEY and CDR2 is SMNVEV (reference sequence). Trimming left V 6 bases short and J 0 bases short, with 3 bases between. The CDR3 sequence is CASRGAKNIQYF. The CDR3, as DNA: TGTGCCAGCAGAGGAGCCAAAAACATTCAGTACTTC.

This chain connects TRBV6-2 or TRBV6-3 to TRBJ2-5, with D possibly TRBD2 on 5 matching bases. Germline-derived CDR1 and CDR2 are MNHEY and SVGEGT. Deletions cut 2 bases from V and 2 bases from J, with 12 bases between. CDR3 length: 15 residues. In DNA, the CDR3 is TGTGCCAGCAGTTACGATCGGGGAAAACAAGAGACCCAGTACTTC. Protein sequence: CASSYDRGKQETQYF.

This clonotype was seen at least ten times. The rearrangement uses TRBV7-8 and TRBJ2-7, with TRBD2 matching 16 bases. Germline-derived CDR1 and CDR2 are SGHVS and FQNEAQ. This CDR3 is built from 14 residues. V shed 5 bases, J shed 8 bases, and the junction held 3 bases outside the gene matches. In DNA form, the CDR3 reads TGTGCCAGCAGCCAGGGACTAGCGGGAGGGAAGCAGTACTTC. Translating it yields CASSQGLAGGKQYF.

CDR3 amino acids: CASSLVVGAGGYEQYF. CDR3 nucleotides: TGTGCCAGCAGCTTAGTAGTCGGAGCGGGGGGCTACGAGCAGTACTTC. V and J are TRBV7-2 and TRBJ2-7; TRBD2 matches 9 bases. V was pared by 1 base and J by 3 bases, with 7 bases of the junction left unmatched. The germline gives CDR1 SGHTA, CDR2 FQGNSA. CDR3 length equals 16 residues.

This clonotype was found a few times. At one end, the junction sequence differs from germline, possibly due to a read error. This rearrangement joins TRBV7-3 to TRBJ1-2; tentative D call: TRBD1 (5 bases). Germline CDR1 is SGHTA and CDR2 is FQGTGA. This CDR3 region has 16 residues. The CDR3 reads CASSSGPGGFNDGYTF. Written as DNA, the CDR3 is TGTGCCAGCAGCTCCGGCCCGGGGGGTTTTAACGATGGCTACACCTTC.